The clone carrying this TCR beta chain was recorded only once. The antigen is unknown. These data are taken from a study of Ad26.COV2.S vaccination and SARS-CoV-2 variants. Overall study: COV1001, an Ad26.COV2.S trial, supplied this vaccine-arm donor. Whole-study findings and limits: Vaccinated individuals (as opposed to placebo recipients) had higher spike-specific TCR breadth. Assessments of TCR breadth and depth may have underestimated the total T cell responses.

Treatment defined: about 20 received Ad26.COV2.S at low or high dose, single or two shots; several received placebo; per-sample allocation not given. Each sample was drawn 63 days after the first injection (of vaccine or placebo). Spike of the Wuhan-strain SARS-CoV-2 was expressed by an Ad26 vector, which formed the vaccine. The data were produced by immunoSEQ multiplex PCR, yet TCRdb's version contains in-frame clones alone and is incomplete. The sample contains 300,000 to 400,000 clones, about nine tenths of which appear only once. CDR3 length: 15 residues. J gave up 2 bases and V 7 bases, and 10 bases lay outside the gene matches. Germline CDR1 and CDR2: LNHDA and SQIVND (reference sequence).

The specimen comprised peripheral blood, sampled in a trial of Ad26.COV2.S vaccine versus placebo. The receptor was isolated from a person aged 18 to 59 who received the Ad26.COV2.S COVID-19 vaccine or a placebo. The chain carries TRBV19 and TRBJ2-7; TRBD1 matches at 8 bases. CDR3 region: CASTPQGTGTYEQYF. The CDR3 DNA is TGTGCCAGTACTCCTCAAGGGACAGGAACCTACGAGCAGTACTTC.